These 9 T cell receptor beta chains originate from one sample sequenced in a study of cytomegalovirus exposure and HLA in healthy donors. Researchers ran the PCR with 60 Vbeta and 13 Jbeta primers. TCRdb keeps only in-frame clones here, not all; method: immunoSEQ multiplex PCR. There are fewer than 95,000 clones in the sample; less than 65% occur only once, and about 6.7% lies in the top ten. The sample was PBMCs. The receptors originated from a young woman in good health and CMV-seronegative.

This chain uses TRBV4-3 with TRBJ1-3; D gene uncertain. Trimming stripped 2 bases from V and 0 bases from J, with 5 bases between. The CDR3 length is 14 residues. Germline-derived CDR1 and CDR2 are LGHNA and YSLEER. CDR3 DNA sequence: TGCGCCAGCAGCCAAACTAGCTCTGGAAACACCATATATTTT. Translating it yields CASSQTSSGNTIYF.

This sequence joins TRBV19 and TRBJ1-2; TRBD1 aligns across 9 bases. The CDR3 is 16 residues long. Germline CDR1 and CDR2: LNHDA and SQIVND (reference sequence). V was clipped by 6 bases and J by 6 bases; unmatched bases: 14. This CDR3 reads CASRDVRDRVFNGYTF. The DNA of the CDR3 is TGTGCCAGTAGGGACGTAAGGGACAGGGTTTTTAATGGCTACACCTTC.

This chain uses TRBV6-1 with TRBJ2-2; tentatively, D is TRBD2 (6 bases). Germline lookup yields CDR1 MNHNS and CDR2 SASEGT. The CDR3 totals 13 residues. Trimming shortened V by 4 bases and J by 8 bases, and 11 bases separated the two germline ends. In DNA form, the CDR3 reads TGTGCCAGCAGTGGACTAGAAAAGGGGGAGCTGTTTTTT. It yields the protein CASSGLEKGELFF.

This chain joins TRBV25-1 and TRBJ2-2, with 7 bases aligning to TRBD2. Germline loops: CDR1 MGHDK, CDR2 SYGVNS. CDR3 size: 16 residues. Trimming took 5 bases from V and 1 from J; bases not matched to a gene: 7. The CDR3 coding sequence is TGTGCCAGCAGTCGTCGGACTAGGGTGAACACCGGGGAGCTGTTTTTT. This codes for CASSRRTRVNTGELFF.

This clone has only a few counts. The V and J genes are TRBV19 and TRBJ1-5; D not certain. The CDR3 is 12 amino acids. V shed 3 bases and J shed 7 bases, with 7 bases lying between them. CDR1 and CDR2 from the germline V gene are LNHDA and SQIVND (reference sequence). CDR3: CASSIRGQPQHF. The DNA for the CDR3 is TGTGCCAGTAGTATCCGAGGGCAGCCCCAGCATTTT.

This clone was counted only a few times. The chain links TRBV28 to TRBJ1-1; D might be TRBD1 (6 bases). Germline V gene sequence: CDR1 MDHEN, CDR2 SYDVKM. The length of the CDR3 is 14 residues. The V end was cut by 5 bases, the J end by 10 bases, with 20 bases between. In DNA, the CDR3 is TGTGCCAGCAGTCGGACCCGGGACACGGACGGAGCTTTCTTT. Its translation: CASSRTRDTDGAFF.

Of note for this clone: Other DNA sequences in the sample encode the same CDR3. This rearrangement joins TRBV4-2 to TRBJ2-7, with TRBD2 matching over 11 bases. Trimming at V came to 3 bases and at J to 7 bases, leaving 14 bases not matched to a gene. The CDR3 has 17 amino acids. CDR1 and CDR2 from the germline V gene are LGHNA and YNFKEQ. The CDR3 loop reads CASSQVAGGPPFGEQYF. For the CDR3, the DNA is TGTGCCAGCAGCCAGGTAGCGGGAGGGCCCCCATTTGGGGAGCAGTACTTC.

The V call is TRBV5-4, the J call TRBJ1-2; D call uncertain. The CDR3 spans 13 residues. Trimming pared 1 base from V and 6 bases from J, leaving 10 bases between. Germline CDR1 SGHNT, CDR2 YYREEE (reference sequence). As DNA, the CDR3 is TGTGCCAGCAGCTTGTCCCGCGCCAATGGCTACACCTTC. Amino acids: CASSLSRANGYTF.

The gene calls are TRBV9 and TRBJ1-5; the D is unclear. The V gene lost 4 bases and the J gene lost 7 bases, with 24 bases spanning the gap. CDR1 and CDR2 from the germline V gene are SGDLS and YYNGEE. The CDR3 is 17 amino acids. This CDR3 reads CASSPGSPTGSSQPQHF. The CDR3 DNA reads as TGTGCCAGCAGCCCGGGCAGTCCCACGGGATCGTCCCAGCCCCAGCATTTT.